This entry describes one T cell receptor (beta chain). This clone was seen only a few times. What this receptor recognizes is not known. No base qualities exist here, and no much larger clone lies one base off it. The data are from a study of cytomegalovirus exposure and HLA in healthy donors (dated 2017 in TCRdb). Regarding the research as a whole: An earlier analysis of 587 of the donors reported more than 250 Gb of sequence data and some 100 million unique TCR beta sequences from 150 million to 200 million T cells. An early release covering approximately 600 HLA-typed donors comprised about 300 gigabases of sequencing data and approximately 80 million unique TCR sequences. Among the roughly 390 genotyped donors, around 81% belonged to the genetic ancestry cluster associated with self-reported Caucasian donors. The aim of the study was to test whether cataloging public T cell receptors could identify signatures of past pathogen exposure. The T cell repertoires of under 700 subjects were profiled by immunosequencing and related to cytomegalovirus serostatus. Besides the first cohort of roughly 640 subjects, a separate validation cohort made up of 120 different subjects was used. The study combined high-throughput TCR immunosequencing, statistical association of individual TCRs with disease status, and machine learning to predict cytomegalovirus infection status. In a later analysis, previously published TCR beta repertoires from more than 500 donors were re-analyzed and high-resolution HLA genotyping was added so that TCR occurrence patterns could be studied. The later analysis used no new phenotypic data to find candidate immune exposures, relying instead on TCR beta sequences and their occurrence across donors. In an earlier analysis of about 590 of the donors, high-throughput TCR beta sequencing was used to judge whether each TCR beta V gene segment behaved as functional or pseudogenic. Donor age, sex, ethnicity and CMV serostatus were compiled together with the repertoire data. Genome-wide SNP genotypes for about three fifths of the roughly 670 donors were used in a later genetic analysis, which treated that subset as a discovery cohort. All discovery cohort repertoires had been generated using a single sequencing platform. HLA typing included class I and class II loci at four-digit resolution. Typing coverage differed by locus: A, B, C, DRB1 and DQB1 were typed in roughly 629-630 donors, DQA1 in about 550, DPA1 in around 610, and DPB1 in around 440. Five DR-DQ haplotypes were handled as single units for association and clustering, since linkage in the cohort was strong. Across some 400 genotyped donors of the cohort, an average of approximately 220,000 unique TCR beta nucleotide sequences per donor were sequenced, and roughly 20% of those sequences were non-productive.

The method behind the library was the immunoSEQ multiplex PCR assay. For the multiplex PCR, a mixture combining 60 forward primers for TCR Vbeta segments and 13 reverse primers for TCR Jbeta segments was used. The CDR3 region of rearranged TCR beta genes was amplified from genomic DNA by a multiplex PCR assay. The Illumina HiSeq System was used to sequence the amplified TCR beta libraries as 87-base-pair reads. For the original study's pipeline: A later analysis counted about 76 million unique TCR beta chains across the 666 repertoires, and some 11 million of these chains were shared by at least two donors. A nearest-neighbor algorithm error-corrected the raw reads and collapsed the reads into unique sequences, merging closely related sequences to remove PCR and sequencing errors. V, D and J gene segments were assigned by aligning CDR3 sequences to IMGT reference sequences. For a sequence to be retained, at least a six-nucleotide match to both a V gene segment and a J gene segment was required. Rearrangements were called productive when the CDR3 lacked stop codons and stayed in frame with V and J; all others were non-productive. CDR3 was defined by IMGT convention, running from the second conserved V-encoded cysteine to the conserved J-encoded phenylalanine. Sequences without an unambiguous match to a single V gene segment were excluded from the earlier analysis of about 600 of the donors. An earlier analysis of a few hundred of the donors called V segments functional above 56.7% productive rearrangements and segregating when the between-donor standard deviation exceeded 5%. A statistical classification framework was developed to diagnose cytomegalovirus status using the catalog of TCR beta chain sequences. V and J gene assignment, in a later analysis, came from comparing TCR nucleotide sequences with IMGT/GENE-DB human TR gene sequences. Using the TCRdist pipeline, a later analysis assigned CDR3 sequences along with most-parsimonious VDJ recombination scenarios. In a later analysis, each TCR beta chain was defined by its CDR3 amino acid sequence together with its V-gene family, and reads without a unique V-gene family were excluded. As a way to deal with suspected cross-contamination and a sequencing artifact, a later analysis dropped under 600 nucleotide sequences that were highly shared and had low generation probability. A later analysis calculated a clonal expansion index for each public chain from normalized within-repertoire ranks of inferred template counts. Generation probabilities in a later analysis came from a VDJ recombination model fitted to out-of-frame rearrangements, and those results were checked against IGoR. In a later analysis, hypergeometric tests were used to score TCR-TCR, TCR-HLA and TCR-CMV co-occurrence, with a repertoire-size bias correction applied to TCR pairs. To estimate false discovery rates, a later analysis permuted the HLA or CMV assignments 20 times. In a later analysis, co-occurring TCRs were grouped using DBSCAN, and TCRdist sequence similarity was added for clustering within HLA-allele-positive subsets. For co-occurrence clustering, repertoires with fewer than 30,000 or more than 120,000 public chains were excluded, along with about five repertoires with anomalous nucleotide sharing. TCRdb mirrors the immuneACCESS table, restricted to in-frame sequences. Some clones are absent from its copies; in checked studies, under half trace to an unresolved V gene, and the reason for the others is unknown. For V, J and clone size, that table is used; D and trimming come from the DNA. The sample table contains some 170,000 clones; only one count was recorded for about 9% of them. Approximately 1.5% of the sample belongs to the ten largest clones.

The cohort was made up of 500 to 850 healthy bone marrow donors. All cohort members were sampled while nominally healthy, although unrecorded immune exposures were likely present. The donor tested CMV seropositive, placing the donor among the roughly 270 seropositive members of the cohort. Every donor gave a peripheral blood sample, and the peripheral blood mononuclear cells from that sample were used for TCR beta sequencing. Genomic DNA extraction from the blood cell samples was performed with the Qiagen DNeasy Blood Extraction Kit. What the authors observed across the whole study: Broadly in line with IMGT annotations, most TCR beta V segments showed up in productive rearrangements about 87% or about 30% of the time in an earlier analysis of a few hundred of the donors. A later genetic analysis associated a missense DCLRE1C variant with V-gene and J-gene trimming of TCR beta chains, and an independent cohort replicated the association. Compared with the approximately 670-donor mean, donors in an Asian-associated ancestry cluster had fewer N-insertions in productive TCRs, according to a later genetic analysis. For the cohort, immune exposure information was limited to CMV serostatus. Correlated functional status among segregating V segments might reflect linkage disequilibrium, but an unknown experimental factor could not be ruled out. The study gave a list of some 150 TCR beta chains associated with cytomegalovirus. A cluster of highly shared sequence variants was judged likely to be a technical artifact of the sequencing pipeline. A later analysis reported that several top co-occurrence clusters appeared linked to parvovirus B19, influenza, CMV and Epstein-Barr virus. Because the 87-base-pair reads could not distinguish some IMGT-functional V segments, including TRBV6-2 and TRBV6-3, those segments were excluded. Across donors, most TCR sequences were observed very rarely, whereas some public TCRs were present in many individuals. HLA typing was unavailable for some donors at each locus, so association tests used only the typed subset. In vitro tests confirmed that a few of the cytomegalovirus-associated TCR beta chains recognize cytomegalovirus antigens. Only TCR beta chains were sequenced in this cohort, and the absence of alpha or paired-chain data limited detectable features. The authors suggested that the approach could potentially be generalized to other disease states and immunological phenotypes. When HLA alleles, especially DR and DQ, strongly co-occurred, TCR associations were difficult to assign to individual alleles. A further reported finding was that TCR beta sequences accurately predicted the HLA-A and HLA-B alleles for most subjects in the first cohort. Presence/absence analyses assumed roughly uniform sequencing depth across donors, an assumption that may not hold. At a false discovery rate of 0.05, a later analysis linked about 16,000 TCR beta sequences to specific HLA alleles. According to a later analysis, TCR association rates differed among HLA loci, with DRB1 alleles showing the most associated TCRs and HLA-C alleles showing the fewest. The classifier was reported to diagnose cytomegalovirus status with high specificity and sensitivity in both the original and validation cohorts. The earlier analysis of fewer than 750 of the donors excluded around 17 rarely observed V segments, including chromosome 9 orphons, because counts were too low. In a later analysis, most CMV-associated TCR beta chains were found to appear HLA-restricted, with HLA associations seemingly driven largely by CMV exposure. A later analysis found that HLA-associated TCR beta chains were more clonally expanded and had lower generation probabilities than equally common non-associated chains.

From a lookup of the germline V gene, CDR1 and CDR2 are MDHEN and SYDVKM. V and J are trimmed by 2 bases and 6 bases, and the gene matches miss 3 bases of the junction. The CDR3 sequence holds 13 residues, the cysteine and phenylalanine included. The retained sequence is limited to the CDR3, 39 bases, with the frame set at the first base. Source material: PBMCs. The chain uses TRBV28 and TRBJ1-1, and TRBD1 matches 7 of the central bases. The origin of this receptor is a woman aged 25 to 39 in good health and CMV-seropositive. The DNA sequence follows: TGTGCCAGCAGTTTACCAACAGGGGCTGAAGCTTTCTTT. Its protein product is CASSLPTGAEAFF.